This TCR beta chain was sequenced in a study of blood T cell repertoires in COVID-19. Study-wide context: Some COVID-19 samples were acute and others convalescent; all came from the United States, Italy and Spain. PBMCs, B-cell-depleted T cells, or T cells provided the cDNA or gDNA that made up the material.

The germline CDR1 and CDR2 sequences are SGHTA and FQGTGA. The CDR3 length is 15 residues. V shed 2 bases and J 2 bases; nucleotides not matched to a gene: 0. In the case of this clone: Additional DNA sequences in this sample encode the identical CDR3.

How the authors handled the data: Reference gene primer amplification in the assay estimated nucleated cell counts. The method was immunoSEQ multiplex PCR; TCRdb's version includes in-frame clones alone and lacks a portion of them. V and J calls and clone size come straight from that table; D and trimming were deduced from the DNA. The data contain around 260,000 clones, 87% of them seen just once; the ten biggest clones take up 2.3%. Sequencing used peripheral blood. The TCR sequence derives from a woman aged 45-60 years with acute or convalescent COVID-19. The chain links TRBV7-3 to TRBJ2-1; 10 bases match TRBD2. Here the CDR3 reads CASSLGLAAYNEQFF. The CDR3 DNA reads TGTGCCAGCAGCTTAGGACTAGCGGCCTACAATGAGCAGTTCTTC.